The source of this TCR beta chain is a study of shared clonotypes between healthy human individuals. Study outcomes and limitations: Sampling used blood alone; tissue repertoires probably differ.

It was at deep level that the assay was run. Sequencing used immunoSEQ multiplex PCR; TCRdb keeps in-frame clones, though not all of them. The sample yields roughly 500,000 clones, roughly 80% seen once. This clone showed up just once. Its antigen is unknown. Samples left unsorted employed tens of millions of PBMCs for genomic DNA. Sequenced material: PBMCs. The TCR originated in a woman in her thirties or forties in good health. Some clones in this sample may be carry-over from other donors' samples.

The CDR3 DNA sequence: TGTGCCAGCTCAGGGGCAGGCACTGAAGCTTTCTTT. Its protein is CASSGAGTEAFF. The chain recombines TRBV18 with TRBJ1-1; a weak D match, TRBD1 (5 bases). Germline values: CDR1 KGHSH, CDR2 LQKENI. V was trimmed by 5 bases and J by 4 bases, leaving 8 bases between them. The CDR3 is 12 amino acids.